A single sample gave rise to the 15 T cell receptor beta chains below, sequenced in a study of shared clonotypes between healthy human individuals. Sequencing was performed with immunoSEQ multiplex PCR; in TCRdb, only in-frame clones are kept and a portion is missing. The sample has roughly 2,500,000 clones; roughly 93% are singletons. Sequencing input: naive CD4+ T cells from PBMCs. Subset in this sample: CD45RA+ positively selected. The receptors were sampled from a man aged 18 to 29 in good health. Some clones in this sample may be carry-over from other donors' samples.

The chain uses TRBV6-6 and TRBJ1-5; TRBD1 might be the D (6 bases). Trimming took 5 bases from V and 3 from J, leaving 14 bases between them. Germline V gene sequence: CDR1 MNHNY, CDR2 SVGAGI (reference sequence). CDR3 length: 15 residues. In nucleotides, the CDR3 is TGTGCCAGCAGTGATGGACAGCAGATCAATCAGCCCCAGCATTTT. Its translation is CASSDGQQINQPQHF.

DNA for the CDR3: TGTGCCAGCAGCTTTGGGGCCAGGGCAGATACGCAGTATTTT. It is translated as CASSFGARADTQYF. The chain couples TRBV5-5 to TRBJ2-3, with TRBD1 as a possible D gene (5 bases). Per the germline V gene, CDR1 is SGHKS and CDR2 is YYEKEE (reference sequence). CDR3 length equals 14 residues. Deletions cut 2 bases from V and 4 bases from J, with 11 bases between.

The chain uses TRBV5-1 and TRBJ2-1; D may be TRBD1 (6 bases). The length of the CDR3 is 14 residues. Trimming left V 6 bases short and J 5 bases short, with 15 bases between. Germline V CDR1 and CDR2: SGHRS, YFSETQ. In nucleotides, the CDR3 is TGCGCCAGCAAAGAGGGGGAGAGGGACAATGAGCAGTTCTTC. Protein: CASKEGERDNEQFF.

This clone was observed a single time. For the CDR3, the DNA is TGTGCCAGCAGCCCCCGGGTAGGGGGGAACTATGGCTACACCTTC. As protein: CASSPRVGGNYGYTF. The chain joins TRBV7-8 to TRBJ1-2; TRBD1 is a possible D gene (6 bases). The CDR3 sequence is 15 residues long. V gave up 5 bases and J gave up 2 bases, with 15 bases separating them. From germline, CDR1 is SGHVS and CDR2 FQNEAQ.

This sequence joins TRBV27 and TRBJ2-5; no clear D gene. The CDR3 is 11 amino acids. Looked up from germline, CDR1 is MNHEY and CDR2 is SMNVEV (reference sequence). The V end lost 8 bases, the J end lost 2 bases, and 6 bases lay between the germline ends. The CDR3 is CASDRQETQYF. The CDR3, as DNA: TGTGCCAGCGACCGGCAAGAGACCCAGTACTTC.

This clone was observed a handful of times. CDR3 residues: CASSELRLNQPQHF. The CDR3 DNA is TGTGCCAGCAGTGAATTACGGCTCAATCAGCCCCAGCATTTT. The chain carries TRBV6-1 and TRBJ1-5; D gene unclear. Germline V CDR1 and CDR2: MNHNS, SASEGT. The V end lost 2 bases, the J end lost 3 bases, and 8 bases lay between the germline ends. CDR3 length equals 14 residues.

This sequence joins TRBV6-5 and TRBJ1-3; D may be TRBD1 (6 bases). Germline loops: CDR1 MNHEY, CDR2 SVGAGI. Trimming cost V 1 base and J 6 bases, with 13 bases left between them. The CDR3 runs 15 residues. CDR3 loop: CASSYWGGAENTIYF. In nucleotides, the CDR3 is TGTGCCAGCAGTTACTGGGGGGGCGCGGAAAACACCATATATTTT.

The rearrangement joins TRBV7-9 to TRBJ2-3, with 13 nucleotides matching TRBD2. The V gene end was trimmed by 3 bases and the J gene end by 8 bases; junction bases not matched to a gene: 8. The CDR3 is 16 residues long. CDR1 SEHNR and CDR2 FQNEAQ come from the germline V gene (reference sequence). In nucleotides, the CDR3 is TGTGCCAGCAGCTTTCCGGGACTAGCGGGAACCGGTACGCAGTATTTT. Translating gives CASSFPGLAGTGTQYF.

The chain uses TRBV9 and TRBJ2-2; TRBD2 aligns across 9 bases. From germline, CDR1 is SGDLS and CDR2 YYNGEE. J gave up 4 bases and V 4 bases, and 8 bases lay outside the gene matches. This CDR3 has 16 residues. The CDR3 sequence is CASSPLRGRATGELFF. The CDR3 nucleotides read TGTGCCAGCAGCCCTCTTCGCGGGAGGGCCACCGGGGAGCTGTTTTTT.

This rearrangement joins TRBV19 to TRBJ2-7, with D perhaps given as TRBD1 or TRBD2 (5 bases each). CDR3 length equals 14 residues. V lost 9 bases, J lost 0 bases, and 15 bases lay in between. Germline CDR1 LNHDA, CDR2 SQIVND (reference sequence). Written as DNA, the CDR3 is TGTGCCAGCGGGCGAGGGGCTCTCTCCTACGAGCAGTACTTC. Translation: CASGRGALSYEQYF.

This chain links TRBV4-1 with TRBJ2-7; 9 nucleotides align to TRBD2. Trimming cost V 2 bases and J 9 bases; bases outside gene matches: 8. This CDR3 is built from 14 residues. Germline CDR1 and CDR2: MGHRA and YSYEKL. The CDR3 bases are TGCGCCAGCAGCCAAACGGGGACTAGCCCAGCGCAGTACTTC. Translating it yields CASSQTGTSPAQYF.

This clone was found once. The CDR3 protein is CASSAFMGAGGYTF. The DNA for the CDR3 is TGTGCCAGCAGTGCCTTCATGGGGGCTGGTGGCTACACCTTC. This rearrangement joins TRBV6-4 to TRBJ1-2; weak D call: TRBD1 (6 bases). Trimming took off 4 bases at V and 7 bases at J, with 16 bases between the two ends. Germline V gives CDR1 MRHNA, CDR2 SNTAGT. This CDR3 is built from 14 residues.

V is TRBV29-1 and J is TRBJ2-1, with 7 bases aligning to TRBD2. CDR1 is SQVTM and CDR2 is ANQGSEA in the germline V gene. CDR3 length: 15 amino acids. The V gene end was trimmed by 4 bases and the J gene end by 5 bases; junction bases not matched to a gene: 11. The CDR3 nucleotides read TGCAGCGTTGTGGGACTAAGGTGGGGAAACAATGAGCAGTTCTTC. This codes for CSVVGLRWGNNEQFF.

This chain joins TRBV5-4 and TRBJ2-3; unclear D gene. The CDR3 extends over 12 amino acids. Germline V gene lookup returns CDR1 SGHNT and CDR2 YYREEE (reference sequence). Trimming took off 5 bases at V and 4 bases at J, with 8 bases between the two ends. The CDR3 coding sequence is TGTGCCAGCAGTAGGGTCCCAGATACGCAGTATTTT. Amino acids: CASSRVPDTQYF.

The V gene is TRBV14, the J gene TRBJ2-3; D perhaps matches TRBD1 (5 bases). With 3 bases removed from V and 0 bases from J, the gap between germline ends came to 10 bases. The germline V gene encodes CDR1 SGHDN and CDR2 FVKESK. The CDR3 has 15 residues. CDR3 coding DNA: TGTGCCAGCAGCCAGACAGTTTCTAGCACAGATACGCAGTATTTT. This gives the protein CASSQTVSSTDTQYF.